This T cell receptor beta chain was retrieved from a study of blood T cell repertoires in COVID-19. Overall study: The United States, Italy and Spain supplied acute and convalescent COVID-19 samples. PBMCs, B-cell-depleted T cells, or T cells were the source of the cDNA or gDNA that made up the material.

Across 20 to 25 US areas, participants ranged in age from roughly 18 to 89 years. There are a few counts of this clone. V lost 1 base to trimming and J lost 0 bases, with 3 bases between them. Germline CDR1 is KGHDR and CDR2 is SFDVKD. The CDR3 loop spans 14 amino acids. TCRdb's copy holds only in-frame clones and misses some; the assay was immunoSEQ multiplex PCR. The data show some 290,000 clones, roughly 93% seen once. The rearrangement links TRBV24-1 to TRBJ2-1, with D uncertain. The sample taken for sequencing was PBMCs or T cells enriched from blood (not recorded which). The origin of this receptor is a woman aged 40 to 50 with acute COVID-19. As DNA, the CDR3 is TGTGCCACCAGTGATTTTAGCTCCTACAATGAGCAGTTCTTC. Translating it yields CATSDFSSYNEQFF.